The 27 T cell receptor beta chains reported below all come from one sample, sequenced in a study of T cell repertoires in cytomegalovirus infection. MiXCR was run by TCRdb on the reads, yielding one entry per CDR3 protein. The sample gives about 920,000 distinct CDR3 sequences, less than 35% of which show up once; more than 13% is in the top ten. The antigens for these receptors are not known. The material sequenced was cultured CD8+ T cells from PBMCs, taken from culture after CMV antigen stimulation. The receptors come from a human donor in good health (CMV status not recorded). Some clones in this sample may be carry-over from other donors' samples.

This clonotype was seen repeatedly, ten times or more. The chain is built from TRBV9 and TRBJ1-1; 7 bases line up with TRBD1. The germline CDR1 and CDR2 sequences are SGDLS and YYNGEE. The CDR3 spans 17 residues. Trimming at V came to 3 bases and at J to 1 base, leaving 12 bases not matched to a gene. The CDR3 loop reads CASSAGKGDRANTEAFF. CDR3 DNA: TGTGCCAGCAGCGCAGGAAAAGGTGACAGGGCGAACACTGAAGCTTTCTTT.

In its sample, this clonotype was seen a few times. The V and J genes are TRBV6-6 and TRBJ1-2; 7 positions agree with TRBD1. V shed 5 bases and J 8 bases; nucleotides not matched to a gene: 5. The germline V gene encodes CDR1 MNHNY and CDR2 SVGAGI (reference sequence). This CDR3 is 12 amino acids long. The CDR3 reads CASSGQEGGYTF. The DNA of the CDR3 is TGTGCCAGCAGTGGACAGGAGGGCGGCTACACCTTC.

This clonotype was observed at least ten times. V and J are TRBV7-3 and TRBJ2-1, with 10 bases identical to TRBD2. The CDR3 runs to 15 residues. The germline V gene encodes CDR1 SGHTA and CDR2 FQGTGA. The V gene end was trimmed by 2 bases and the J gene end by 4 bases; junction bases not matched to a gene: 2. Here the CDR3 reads CASSLVLAGYNEQFF. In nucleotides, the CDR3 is TGTGCCAGCAGCTTAGTACTAGCGGGGTACAATGAGCAGTTCTTC.

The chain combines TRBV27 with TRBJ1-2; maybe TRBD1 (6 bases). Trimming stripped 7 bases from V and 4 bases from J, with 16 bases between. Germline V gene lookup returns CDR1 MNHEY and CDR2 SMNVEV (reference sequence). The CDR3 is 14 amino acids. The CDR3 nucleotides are TGTGCCAGCAAATCCCGGGGGGCTAGCTATGGCTACACCTTC. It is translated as CASKSRGASYGYTF.

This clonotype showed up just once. In nucleotides, the CDR3 is TGTGCCAGCAGCCGGAAGGATACGCAGTATTTT. Protein: CASSRKDTQYF. The genes are TRBV7-1 and TRBJ2-3; D gene uncertain. Being an ORF, TRBV7-1 has a function that is uncertain. This CDR3 is 11 amino acids long. Trimming pared 5 bases from V and 6 bases from J, leaving 6 bases between.

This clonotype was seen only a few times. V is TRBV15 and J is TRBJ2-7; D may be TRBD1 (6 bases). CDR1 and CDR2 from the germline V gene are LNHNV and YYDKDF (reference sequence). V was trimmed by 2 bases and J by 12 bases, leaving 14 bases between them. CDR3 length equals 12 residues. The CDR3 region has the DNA TGTGCCACCAGCAGAAACAACAGGGATCCGTACTTC. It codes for CATSRNNRDPYF.

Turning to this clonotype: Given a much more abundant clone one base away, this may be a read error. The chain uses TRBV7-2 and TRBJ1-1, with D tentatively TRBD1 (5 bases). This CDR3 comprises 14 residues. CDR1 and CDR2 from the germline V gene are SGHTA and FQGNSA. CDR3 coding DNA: TGTGCCAGCAGCCCTCAGGGAATTTACACTGAAGCTTTATTT. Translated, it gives CASSPQGIYTEALF.

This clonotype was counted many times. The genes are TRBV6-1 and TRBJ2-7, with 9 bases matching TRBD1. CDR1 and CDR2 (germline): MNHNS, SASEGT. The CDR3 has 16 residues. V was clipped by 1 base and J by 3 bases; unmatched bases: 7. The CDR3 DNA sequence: TGTGCCAGCAGTGAAGAACTGGACAGGGGTGGCTACGAGCAGTACTTC. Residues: CASSEELDRGGYEQYF.

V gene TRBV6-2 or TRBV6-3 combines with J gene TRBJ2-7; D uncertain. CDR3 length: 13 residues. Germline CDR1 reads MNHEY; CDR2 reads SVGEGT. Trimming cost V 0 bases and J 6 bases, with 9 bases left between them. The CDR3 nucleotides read TGTGCCAGCAGTTACTCGGGCCAACCCGAGCAGTACGTC. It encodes CASSYSGQPEQYV.

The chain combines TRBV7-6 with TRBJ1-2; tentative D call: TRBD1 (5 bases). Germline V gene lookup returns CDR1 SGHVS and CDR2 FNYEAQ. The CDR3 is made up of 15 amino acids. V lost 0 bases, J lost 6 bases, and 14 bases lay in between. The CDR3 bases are TGTGCCAGCAGCTTAGCGATCGGGACTGAGGATGGCTACACCTTC. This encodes CASSLAIGTEDGYTF.

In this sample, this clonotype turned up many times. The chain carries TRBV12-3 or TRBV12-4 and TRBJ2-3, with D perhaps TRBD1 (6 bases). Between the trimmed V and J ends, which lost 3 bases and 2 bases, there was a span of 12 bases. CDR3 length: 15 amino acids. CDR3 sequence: CASSLRQGSTDTQYF. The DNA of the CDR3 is TGTGCCAGCAGTTTGAGGCAGGGGTCCACAGATACGCAGTATTTT.

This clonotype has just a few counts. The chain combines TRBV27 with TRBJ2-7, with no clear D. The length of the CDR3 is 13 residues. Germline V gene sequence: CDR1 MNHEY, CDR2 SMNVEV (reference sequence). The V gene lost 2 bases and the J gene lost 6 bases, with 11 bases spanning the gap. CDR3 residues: CASSLKEVAEQYF. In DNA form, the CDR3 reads TGTGCCAGCAGTTTAAAAGAGGTCGCCGAGCAGTACTTC.

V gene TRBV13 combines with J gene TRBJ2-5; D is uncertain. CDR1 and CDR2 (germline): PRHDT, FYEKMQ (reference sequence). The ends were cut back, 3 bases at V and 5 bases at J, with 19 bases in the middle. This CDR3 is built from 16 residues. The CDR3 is CASSFSTEGAGETQYF. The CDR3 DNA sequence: TGTGCCAGCAGCTTTTCAACCGAAGGCGCCGGGGAGACCCAGTACTTC.

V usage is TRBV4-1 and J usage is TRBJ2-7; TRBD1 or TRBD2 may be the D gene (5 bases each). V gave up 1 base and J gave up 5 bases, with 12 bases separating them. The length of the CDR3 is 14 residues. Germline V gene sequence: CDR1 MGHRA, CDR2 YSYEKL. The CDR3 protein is CASSQGPGTDEQYF. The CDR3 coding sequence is TGCGCCAGCAGCCAAGGGCCCGGGACGGACGAGCAGTACTTC.

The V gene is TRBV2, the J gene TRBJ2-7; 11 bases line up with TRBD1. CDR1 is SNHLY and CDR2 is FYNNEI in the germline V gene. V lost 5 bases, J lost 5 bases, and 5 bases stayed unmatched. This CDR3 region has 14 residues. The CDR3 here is CASSPDRGLNEQYV. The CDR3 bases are TGTGCCAGCAGTCCGGACAGGGGGCTGAACGAGCAGTACGTC.

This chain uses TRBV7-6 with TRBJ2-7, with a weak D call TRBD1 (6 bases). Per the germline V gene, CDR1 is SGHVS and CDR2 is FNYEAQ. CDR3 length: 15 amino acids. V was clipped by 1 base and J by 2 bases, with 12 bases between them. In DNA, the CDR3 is TGTGCCAGCAGCTTAGAAACAGGGAGCACCTACGAGCAGTACTTC. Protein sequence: CASSLETGSTYEQYF.

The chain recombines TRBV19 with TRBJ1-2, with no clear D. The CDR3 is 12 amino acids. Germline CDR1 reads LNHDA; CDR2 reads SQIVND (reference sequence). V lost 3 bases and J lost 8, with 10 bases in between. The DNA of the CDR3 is TGTGCCAGTAGTATCGAGGGTGCCGGCTACACCTTC. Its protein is CASSIEGAGYTF.

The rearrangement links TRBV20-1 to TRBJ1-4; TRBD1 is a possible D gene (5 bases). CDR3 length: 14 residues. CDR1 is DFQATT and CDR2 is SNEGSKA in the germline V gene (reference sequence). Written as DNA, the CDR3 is TGCAGCACTTTCCAGGGTGCAACTAATGAAAAACTGTTTTTT. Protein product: CSTFQGATNEKLFF.

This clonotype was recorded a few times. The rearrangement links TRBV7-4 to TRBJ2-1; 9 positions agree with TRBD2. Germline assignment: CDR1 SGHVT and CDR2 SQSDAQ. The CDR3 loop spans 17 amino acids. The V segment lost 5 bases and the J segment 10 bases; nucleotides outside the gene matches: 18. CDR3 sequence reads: CASSLAHLRGGQGEQFF. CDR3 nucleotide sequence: TGTGCCAGCAGCCTTGCCCACTTGCGGGGGGGCCAAGGGGAGCAGTTCTTC.

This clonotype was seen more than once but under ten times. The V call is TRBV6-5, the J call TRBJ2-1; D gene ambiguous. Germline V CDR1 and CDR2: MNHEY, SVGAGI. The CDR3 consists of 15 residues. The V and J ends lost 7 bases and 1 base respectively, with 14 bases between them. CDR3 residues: CASKTGVASYNEQFF. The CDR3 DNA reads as TGTGCCAGCAAGACTGGGGTAGCATCCTACAATGAGCAGTTCTTC.

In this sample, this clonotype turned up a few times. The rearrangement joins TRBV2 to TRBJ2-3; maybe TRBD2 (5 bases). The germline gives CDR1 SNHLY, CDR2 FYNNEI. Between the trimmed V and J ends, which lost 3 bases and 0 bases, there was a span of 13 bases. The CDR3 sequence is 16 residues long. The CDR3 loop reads CASSDWASRSTDTQYF. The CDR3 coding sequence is TGTGCCAGCAGTGATTGGGCTAGCCGAAGCACAGATACGCAGTATTTT.

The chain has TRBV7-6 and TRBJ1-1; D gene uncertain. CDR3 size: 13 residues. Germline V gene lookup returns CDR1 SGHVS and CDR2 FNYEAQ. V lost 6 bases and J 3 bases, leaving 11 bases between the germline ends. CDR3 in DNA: TGTGCCAGCAGTCGAGCGTTGGACACTGAAGCTTTCTTT. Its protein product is CASSRALDTEAFF. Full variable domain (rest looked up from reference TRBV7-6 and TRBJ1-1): GAGVSQSPRYKVTKRGQDVALRCDPISGHVSLYWYRQALGQGPEFLTYFNYEAQQDKSGLPNDRFSAERPEGSISTLTIQRTEQRDSAMYRCASSRALDTEAFFGQGTRLTVV.

CDR3 nucleotide sequence: TGTGCCAGCAGCCCGGGGACAACTGGCAAAAACATTCAGTACTTC. It yields the protein CASSPGTTGKNIQYF. The J gene is TRBJ2-4, the V gene TRBV6-1; tentatively, D is TRBD1 (6 bases). Germline CDR1 reads MNHNS; CDR2 reads SASEGT. The CDR3 length is 15 residues. Trimming left V 6 bases short and J 3 bases short, with 15 bases between.

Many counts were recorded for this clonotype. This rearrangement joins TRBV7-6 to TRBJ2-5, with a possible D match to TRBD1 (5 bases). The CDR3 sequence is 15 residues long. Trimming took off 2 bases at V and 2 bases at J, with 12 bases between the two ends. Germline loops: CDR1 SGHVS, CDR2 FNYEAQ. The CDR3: CASSLRLGPQETQYF. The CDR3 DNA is TGTGCCAGCAGCTTAAGGCTGGGGCCGCAAGAGACCCAGTACTTC. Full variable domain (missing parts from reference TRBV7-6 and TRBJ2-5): GAGVSQSPRYKVTKRGQDVALRCDPISGHVSLYWYRQALGQGPEFLTYFNYEAQQDKSGLPNDRFSAERPEGSISTLTIQRTEQRDSAMYRCASSLRLGPQETQYFGPGTRLLVL.

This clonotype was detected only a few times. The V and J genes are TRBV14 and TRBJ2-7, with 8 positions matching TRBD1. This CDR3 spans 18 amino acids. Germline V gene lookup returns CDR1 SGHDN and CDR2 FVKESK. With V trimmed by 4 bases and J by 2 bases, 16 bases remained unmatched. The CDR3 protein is CASSPASKTGAEAYEQYF. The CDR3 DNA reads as TGTGCCAGCAGCCCGGCCTCGAAGACAGGGGCCGAAGCCTACGAGCAGTACTTC.

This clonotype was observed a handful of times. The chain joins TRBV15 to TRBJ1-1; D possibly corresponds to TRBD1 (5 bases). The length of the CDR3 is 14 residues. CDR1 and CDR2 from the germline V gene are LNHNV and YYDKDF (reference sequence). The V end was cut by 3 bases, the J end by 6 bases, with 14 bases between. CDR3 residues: CATSRDRDGSEAFF. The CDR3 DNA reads TGTGCCACCAGCAGGGACCGGGACGGGTCTGAAGCTTTCTTT.

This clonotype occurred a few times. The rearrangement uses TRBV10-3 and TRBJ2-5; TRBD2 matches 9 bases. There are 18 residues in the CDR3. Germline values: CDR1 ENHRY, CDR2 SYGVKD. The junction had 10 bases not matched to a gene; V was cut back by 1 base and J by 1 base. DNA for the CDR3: TGTGCCATCAGTGAGTTTCGTGGGAGCGGGGGGCCCCAAGAGACCCAGTACTTC. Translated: CAISEFRGSGGPQETQYF.